This T cell receptor (beta chain) was sequenced during a study of T cells expressing NK-cell markers. Background on the study: Researchers got TCR beta repertoires out of sorted CD3+CD56+NKG2C+, CD3+CD56+NKG2C- and CD3+CD56-NKG2C+ T cells. Study-level findings and limits: The study left the HCMV specificity of expanded NKG2C+ T cell clones unresolved.

Of note for this clonotype: Its matching antigen is unknown.

Generation of TCR beta cDNA was performed by 5'RACE template switching incorporating UMIs. Using the 5' RACE reads, TCRdb records one entry per CDR3 protein without DNA. The ten top clones account for over 1.3%, within a sample of around 470,000 distinct CDR3 sequences. CDR1 is SGHRS, CDR2 YFSETQ, per germline. The CDR3 has 21 residues. The chain combines TRBV5-1 with TRBJ2-2; with no DNA, the TCRdb D assignment of TRBD2 cannot be verified. The TCR sequence derives from a woman in her fifties or sixties in good health. The sequenced sample was blood T cells: a sorted CD56 or NKG2C T cell subset, CD4+ or CD8+ T cells, or bulk PBMC T cells (not recorded which). The CDR3 sequence: CASSLAGIRPWREVDTGELFF.